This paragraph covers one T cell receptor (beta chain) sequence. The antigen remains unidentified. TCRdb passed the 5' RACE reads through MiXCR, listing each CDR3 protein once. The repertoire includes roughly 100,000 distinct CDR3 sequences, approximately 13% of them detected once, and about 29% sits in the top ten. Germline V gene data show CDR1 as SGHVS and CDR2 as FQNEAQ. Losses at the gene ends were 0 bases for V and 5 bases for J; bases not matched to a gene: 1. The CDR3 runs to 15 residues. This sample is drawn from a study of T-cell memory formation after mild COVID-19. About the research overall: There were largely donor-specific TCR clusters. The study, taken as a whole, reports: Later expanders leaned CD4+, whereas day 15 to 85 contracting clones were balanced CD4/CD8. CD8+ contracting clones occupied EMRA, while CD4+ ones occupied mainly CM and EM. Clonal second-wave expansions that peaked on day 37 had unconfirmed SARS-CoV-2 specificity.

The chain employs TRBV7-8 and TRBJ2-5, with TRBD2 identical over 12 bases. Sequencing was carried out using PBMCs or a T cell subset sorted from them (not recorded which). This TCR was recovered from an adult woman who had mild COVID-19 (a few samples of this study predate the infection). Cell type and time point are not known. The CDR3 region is CASSLATSGRETQYF. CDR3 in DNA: TGTGCCAGCAGCTTAGCAACTAGCGGGAGGGAGACCCAGTACTTC.